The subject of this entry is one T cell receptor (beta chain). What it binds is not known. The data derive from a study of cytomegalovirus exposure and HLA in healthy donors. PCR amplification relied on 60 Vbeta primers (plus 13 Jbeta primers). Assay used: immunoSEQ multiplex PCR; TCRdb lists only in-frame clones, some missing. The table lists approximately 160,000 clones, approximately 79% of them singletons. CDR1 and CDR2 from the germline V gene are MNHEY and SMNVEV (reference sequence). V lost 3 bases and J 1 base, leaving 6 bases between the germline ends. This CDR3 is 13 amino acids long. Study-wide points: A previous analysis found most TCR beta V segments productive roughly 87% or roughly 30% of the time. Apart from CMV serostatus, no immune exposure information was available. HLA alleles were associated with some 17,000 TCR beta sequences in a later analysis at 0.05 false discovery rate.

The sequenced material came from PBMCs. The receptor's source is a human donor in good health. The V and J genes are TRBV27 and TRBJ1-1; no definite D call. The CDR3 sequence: CASSFLPNTEAFF. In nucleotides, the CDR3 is TGTGCCAGCAGTTTCCTTCCGAACACTGAAGCTTTCTTT.